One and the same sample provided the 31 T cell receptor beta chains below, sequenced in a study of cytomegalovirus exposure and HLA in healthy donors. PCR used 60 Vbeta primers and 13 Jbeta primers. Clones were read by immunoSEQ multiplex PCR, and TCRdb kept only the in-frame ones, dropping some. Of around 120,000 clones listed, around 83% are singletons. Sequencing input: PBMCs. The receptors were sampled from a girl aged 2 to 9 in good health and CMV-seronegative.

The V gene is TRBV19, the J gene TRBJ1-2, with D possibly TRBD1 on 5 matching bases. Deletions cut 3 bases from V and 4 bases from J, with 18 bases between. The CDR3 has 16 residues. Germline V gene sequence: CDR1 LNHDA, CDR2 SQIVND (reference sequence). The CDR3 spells CASSIPLGVLSYGYTF. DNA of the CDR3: TGTGCCAGTAGTATCCCATTAGGGGTATTATCCTATGGCTACACCTTC.

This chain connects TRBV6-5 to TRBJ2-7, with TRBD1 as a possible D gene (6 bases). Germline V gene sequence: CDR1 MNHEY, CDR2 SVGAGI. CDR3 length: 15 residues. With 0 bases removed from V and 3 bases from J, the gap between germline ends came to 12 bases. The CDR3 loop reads CASSYSRADSYEQYF. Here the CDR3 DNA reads TGTGCCAGCAGTTACTCGAGGGCGGACAGCTACGAGCAGTACTTC.

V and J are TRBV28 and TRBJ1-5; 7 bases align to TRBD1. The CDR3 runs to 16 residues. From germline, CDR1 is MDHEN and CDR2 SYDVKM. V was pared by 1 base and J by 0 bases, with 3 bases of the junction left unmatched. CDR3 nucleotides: TGTGCCAGCAGTTTATTCGCAGGGGGTAGCAATCAGCCCCAGCATTTT. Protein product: CASSLFAGGSNQPQHF. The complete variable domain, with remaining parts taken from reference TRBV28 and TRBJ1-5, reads DVKVTQSSRYLVKRTGEKVFLECVQDMDHENMFWYRQDPGLGLRLIYFSYDVKMKEKGDIPEGYSVSREKKERFSLILESASTNQTSMYLCASSLFAGGSNQPQHFGDGTRLSIL.

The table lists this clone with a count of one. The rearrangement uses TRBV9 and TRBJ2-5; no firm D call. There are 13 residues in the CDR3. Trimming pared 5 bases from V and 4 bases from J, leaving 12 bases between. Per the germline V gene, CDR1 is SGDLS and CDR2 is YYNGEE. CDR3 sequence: CASSRSQLETQYF. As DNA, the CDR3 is TGTGCCAGCAGTCGTAGCCAATTAGAGACCCAGTACTTC.

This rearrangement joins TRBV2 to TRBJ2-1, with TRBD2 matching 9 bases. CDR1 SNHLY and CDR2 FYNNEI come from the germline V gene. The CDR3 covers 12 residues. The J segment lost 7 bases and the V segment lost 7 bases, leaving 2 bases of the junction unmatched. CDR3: CASTTSGNEQFF. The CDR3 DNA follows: TGTGCCAGCACTACTAGCGGGAATGAGCAGTTCTTC.

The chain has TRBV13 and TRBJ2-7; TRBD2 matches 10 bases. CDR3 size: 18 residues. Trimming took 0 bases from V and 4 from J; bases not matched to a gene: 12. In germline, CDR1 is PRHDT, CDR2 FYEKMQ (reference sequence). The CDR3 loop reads CASSLGGLAVNGRYEQYF. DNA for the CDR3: TGTGCCAGCAGCTTAGGCGGACTAGCGGTGAACGGTCGGTACGAGCAGTACTTC.

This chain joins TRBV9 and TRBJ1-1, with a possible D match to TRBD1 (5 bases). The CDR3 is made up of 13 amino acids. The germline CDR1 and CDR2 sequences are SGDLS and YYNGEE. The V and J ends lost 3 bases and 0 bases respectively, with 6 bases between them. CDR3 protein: CASSATVNTEAFF. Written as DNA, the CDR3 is TGTGCCAGCAGCGCGACAGTGAACACTGAAGCTTTCTTT.

In DNA, the CDR3 is TGTGCCAGCAGTAGTGTAGCGGGAGGCTCCTACGAGCAGTACTTC. It is translated as CASSSVAGGSYEQYF. The V and J genes are TRBV28 and TRBJ2-7; 10 bases are a match to TRBD2. CDR3 length: 15 amino acids. CDR1 is MDHEN and CDR2 is SYDVKM in the germline V gene. V lost 5 bases and J lost 0; bases outside the gene matches: 4.

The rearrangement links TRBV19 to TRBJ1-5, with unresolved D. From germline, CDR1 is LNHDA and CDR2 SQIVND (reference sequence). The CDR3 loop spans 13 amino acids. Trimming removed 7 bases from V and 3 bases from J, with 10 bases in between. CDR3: CASIREPNQPQHF. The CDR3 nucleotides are TGTGCCAGTATCCGGGAGCCCAATCAGCCCCAGCATTTT.

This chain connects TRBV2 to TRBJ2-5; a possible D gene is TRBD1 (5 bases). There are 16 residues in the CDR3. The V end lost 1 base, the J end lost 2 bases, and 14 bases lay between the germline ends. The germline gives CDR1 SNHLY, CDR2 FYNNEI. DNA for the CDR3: TGTGCCAGCAGTGAAGGTTCGGTGGCAGGGCAAGAGACCCAGTACTTC. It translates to CASSEGSVAGQETQYF. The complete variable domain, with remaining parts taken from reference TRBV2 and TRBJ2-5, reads EPEVTQTPSHQVTQMGQEVILRCVPISNHLYFYWYRQILGQKVEFLVSFYNNEISEKSEIFDDQFSVERPDGSNFTLKIRSTKLEDSAMYFCASSEGSVAGQETQYFGPGTRLLVL.

CDR3 sequence: CASSKTGNEAFF. The CDR3 coding sequence is TGTGCCAGCAGTAAGACAGGTAATGAAGCTTTCTTT. The genes are TRBV27 and TRBJ1-1; D perhaps matches TRBD1 (6 bases). CDR1 and CDR2 from the germline V gene are MNHEY and SMNVEV (reference sequence). The CDR3 has 12 amino acids. V was shortened by 5 bases and J by 7 bases, with 11 bases between the two germline ends.

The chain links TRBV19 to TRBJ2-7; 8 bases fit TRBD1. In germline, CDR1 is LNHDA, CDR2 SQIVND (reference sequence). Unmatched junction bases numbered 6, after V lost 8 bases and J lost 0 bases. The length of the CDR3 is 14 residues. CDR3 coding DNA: TGTGCCAGTGGGCCAGGGGGCAACTCCTACGAGCAGTACTTC. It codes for CASGPGGNSYEQYF.

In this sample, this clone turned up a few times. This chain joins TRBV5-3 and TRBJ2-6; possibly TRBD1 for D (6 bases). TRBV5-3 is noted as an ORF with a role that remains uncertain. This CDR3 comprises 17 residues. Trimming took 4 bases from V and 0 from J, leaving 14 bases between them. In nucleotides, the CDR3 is TGTGCCAGAAGCGCTAAACACAGGGACTCTGGGGCCAACGTCCTGACTTTC. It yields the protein CARSAKHRDSGANVLTF.

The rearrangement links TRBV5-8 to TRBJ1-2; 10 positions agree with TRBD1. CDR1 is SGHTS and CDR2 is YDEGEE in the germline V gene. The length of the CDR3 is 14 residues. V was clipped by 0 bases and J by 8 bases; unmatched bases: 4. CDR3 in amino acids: CASSLGQGARGYTF. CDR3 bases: TGTGCCAGCAGCTTGGGACAGGGGGCGCGGGGCTACACCTTC.

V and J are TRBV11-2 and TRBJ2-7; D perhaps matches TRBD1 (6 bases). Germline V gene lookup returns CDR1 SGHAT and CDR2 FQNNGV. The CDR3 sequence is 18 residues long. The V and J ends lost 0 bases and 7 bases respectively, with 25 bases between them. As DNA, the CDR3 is TGTGCCAGCAGCTTAGATCTAAATTACGGCGCAGGGGCAGGGGAGCAGTACTTC. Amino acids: CASSLDLNYGAGAGEQYF.

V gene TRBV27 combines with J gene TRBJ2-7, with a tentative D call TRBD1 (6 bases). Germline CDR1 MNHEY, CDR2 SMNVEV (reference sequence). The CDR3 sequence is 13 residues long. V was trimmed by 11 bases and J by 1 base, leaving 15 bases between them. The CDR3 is CAGREGVSYEQYF. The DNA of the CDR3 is TGTGCCGGCCGAGAGGGGGTATCCTACGAGCAGTACTTC.

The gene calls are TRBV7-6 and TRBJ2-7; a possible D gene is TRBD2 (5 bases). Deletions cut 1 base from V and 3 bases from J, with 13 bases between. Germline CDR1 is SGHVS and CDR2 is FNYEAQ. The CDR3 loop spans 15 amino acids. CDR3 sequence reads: CASSLGGSSHYEQYF. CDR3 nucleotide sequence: TGTGCCAGCAGCTTAGGAGGGTCCTCTCACTACGAGCAGTACTTC.

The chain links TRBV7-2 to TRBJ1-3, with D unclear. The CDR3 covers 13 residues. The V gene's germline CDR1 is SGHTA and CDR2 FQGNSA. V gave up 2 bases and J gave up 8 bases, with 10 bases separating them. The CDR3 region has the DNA TGTGCCAGCAGCTTATCTTACGGTGACACCATATATTTT. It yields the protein CASSLSYGDTIYF.

The CDR3 spells CASSVTGELFF. CDR3 sequence (DNA): TGTGCCAGCAGTGTAACCGGGGAGCTGTTTTTT. The gene calls are TRBV2 and TRBJ2-2; D unresolved. V lost 4 bases, J lost 5 bases, and 2 bases lay in between. Germline V gene lookup returns CDR1 SNHLY and CDR2 FYNNEI. There are 11 residues in the CDR3.

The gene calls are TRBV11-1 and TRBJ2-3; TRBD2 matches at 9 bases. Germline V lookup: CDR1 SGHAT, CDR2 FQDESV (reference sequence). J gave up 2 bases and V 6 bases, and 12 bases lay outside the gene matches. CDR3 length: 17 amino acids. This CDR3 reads CASSIAIAGDNTDTQYF. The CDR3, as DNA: TGTGCCAGCAGTATAGCGATAGCGGGAGATAACACAGATACGCAGTATTTT.

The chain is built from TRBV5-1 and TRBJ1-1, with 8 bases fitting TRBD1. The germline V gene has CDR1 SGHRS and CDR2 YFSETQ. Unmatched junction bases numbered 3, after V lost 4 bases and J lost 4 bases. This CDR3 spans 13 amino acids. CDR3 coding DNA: TGCGCCAGCAGCAGGGGACAGGCCACTGAAGCTTTCTTT. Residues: CASSRGQATEAFF.

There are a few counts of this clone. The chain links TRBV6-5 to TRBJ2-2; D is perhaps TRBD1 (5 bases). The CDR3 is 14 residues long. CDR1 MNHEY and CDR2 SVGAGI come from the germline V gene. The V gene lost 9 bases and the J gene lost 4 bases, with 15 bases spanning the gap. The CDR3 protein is CASATDLSTGELFF. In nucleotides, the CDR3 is TGTGCCAGTGCGACAGATTTGTCCACCGGGGAGCTGTTTTTT.

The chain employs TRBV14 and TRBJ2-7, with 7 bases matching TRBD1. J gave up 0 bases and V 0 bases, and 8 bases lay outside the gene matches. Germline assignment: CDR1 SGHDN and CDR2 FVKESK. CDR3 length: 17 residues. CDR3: CASSQDLTGMYSYEQYF. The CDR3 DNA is TGTGCCAGCAGCCAAGACCTGACAGGGATGTACTCCTACGAGCAGTACTTC.

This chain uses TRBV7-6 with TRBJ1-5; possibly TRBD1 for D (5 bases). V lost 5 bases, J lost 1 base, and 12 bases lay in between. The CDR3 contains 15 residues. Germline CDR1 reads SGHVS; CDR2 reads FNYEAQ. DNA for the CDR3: TGTGCCAGCAGCCCCAGACCAGGGAGCAATCAGCCCCAGCATTTT. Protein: CASSPRPGSNQPQHF. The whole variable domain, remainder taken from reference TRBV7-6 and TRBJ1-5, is GAGVSQSPRYKVTKRGQDVALRCDPISGHVSLYWYRQALGQGPEFLTYFNYEAQQDKSGLPNDRFSAERPEGSISTLTIQRTEQRDSAMYRCASSPRPGSNQPQHFGDGTRLSIL.

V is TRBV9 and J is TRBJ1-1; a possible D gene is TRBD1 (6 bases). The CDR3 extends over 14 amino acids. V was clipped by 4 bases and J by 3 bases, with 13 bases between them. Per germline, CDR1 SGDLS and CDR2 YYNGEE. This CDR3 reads CASSPQGLDTEAFF. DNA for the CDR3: TGTGCCAGCAGCCCTCAGGGGCTGGACACTGAAGCTTTCTTT.

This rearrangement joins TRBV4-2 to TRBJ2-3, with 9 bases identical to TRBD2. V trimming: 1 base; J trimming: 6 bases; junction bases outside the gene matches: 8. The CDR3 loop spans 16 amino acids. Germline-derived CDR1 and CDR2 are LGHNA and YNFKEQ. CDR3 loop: CASSQALAGALDTQYF. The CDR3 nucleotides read TGTGCCAGCAGCCAAGCCTTAGCGGGAGCTTTGGATACGCAGTATTTT.

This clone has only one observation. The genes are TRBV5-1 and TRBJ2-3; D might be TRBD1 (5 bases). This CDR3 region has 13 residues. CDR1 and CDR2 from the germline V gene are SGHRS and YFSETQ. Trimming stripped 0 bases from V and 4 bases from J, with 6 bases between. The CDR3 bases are TGCGCCAGCAGCTTGGGGGGCGCAGATACGCAGTATTTT. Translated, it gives CASSLGGADTQYF.

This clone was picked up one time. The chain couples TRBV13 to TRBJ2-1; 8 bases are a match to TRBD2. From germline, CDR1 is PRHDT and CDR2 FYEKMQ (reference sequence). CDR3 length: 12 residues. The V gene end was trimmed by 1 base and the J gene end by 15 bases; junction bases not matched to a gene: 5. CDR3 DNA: TGTGCCAGCAGCTTAGAGGCGGGGGGTGTGTTCTTC. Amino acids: CASSLEAGGVFF.

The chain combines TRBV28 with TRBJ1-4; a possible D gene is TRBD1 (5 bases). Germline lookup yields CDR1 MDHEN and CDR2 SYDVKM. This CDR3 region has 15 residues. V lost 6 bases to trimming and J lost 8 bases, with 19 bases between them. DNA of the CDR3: TGTGCCAGCAGCCGCGGGACGAGGTGGAGGGAAAAACTGTTTTTT. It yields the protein CASSRGTRWREKLFF.

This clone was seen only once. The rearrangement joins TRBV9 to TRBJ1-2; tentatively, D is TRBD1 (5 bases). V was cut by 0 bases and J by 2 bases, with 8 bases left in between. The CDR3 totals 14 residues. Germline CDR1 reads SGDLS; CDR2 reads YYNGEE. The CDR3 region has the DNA TGTGCCAGCAGCGTAGTTGGGGCGAACTATGGCTACACCTTC. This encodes CASSVVGANYGYTF.

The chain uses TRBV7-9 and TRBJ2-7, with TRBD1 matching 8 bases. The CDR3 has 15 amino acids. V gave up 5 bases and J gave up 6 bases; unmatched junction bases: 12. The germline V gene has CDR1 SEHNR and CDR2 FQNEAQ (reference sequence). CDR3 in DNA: TGTGCCAGCAGCCCCAGGACAGGGCAGAGGGTCGAGCAGTACTTC. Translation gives CASSPRTGQRVEQYF.